This TCR beta chain was retrieved from a study of response to subunit inactivated influenza vaccine. In TCRdb, the RT-PCR reads were re-called with MiXCR into one record per CDR3 protein. The data contain approximately 520,000 distinct CDR3 sequences, roughly 25% of them singletons. This clonotype was seen a few times. CDR3 length equals 14 residues. The germline V gene has CDR1 SGHVS and CDR2 FQNEAQ. V was trimmed by 6 bases and J by 1 base, leaving 12 bases between them. The TCR sequence derives from a man in his forties or fifties who received an inactivated influenza vaccine. Sequenced material: CD4+ T cells sorted from PBMCs, taken 5 days after vaccination. This chain connects TRBV7-8 to TRBJ1-1; no clear D. For the CDR3, the DNA is TGTGCCAGCAGACTTGACCCTTCGAACACTGAAGCTTTCTTT. Translating it yields CASRLDPSNTEAFF. Full variable domain (missing parts from reference TRBV7-8 and TRBJ1-1): GAGVSQSPRYKVAKRGQDVALRCDPISGHVSLFWYQQALGQGPEFLTYFQNEAQLDKSGLPSDRFFAERPEGSVSTLKIQRTQQEDSAVYLCASRLDPSNTEAFFGQGTRLTVV.